These T cell receptor beta chains were read from a single sample in a study of T cell responses to AZD1222 COVID-19 vaccine. Repertoires were generated with immunoSEQ multiplex PCR, while TCRdb's copy carries only in-frame clones and drops some. The table records approximately 110,000 clones, 70% to 90% of them present only once. Specimen: peripheral blood, collected on day 0 of AZD1222 vaccination. The receptors come from an adult in good health. Both conserved end residues are part of each CDR3. The D gene is left open where the match is weak. Where a row states a size, it is once, few, many or the class of an expanded clone; other rows omit it.

d_gene	v_gene	j_gene	abundance	CDR3aa	CDR3nt
NA	TRBV20-1	TRBJ2-1	NA	CSASLARYNEQFF	TGCAGTGCTAGTCTAGCGCGGTACAATGAGCAGTTCTTC
NA	TRBV14	TRBJ1-6	NA	CASSPQGIGTLHF	TGTGCCAGCAGCCCTCAGGGGATCGGTACCCTCCACTTT
NA	TRBV10-3	TRBJ2-2	NA	CAIRHTANTGELFF	TGTGCCATCCGTCACACTGCGAACACCGGGGAGCTGTTTTTT
NA	TRBV12-3/TRBV12-4	TRBJ2-2	NA	CASSVDSTGELFF	TGTGCCAGCAGTGTGGACAGCACCGGGGAGCTGTTTTTT
NA	TRBV12-3/TRBV12-4	TRBJ2-3	NA	CASSLGGDTQYF	TGTGCCAGCAGTTTAGGAGGCGATACGCAGTATTTT
NA	TRBV7-2	TRBJ1-5	NA	CASSLREGLGQPQHF	TGTGCCAGCAGCTTACGGGAGGGTTTGGGTCAGCCCCAGCATTTT
NA	TRBV7-9	TRBJ2-3	NA	CASRVASGTDTQYF	TGTGCCAGCAGAGTGGCTAGCGGCACAGATACGCAGTATTTT
NA	TRBV4-1	TRBJ1-3	NA	CASSLLGGGTIYF	TGCGCCAGCAGCTTACTCGGGGGGGGCACCATATATTTT
NA	TRBV6-5	TRBJ2-3	NA	CASSYSVRSTDTQYF	TGTGCCAGCAGTTACTCAGTCAGGAGCACAGATACGCAGTATTTT
TRBD1	TRBV9	TRBJ2-1	NA	CASSASDRVSSNEQFF	TGTGCCAGCAGCGCCTCGGACAGGGTGTCTTCCAATGAGCAGTTCTTC
TRBD1	TRBV25-1	TRBJ1-3	NA	CASSDPRGSGNTIYF	TGTGCCAGCAGTGACCCCAGGGGGAGTGGAAACACCATATATTTT
NA	TRBV27	TRBJ2-3	few	CASSFSRPSADTQYF	TGTGCCAGCAGTTTTTCCCGGCCTAGTGCAGATACGCAGTATTTT
NA	TRBV11-2	TRBJ2-1	NA	CASSLALLGEQFF	TGTGCCAGCAGCTTAGCCTTACTTGGTGAGCAGTTCTTC
NA	TRBV9	TRBJ1-6	NA	CASSLLEGDTYNSPLHF	TGTGCCAGCAGCCTCCTTGAGGGAGACACCTATAATTCACCCCTCCACTTT
NA	TRBV10-3	TRBJ2-7	few	CALLSRGEEGSYEQYF	TGTGCCCTACTCTCCCGGGGAGAGGAAGGATCCTACGAGCAGTACTTC
NA	TRBV2	TRBJ1-1	NA	CASSEGVVTEAFF	TGTGCCAGCAGTGAAGGGGTGGTAACTGAAGCTTTCTTT
NA	TRBV5-1	TRBJ1-5	NA	CASSPTGDQPQHF	TGCGCCAGCAGCCCGACAGGAGATCAGCCCCAGCATTTT
NA	TRBV6-5	TRBJ1-1	NA	CASSRGRMNTEAFF	TGTGCCAGCAGTAGGGGACGGATGAACACTGAAGCTTTCTTT
NA	TRBV6-6	TRBJ1-1	NA	CASILTVNTEAFF	TGTGCCAGCATTCTGACAGTAAACACTGAAGCTTTCTTT
TRBD2	TRBV15	TRBJ2-1	NA	CATSRDPGTSGSRNEQFF	TGTGCCACCAGCAGGGACCCGGGGACTAGCGGGAGCAGAAATGAGCAGTTCTTC
TRBD2	TRBV6-5	TRBJ2-1	NA	CASSWDPSGITDEQFF	TGTGCCAGCAGTTGGGACCCTAGCGGGATAACCGATGAGCAGTTCTTC
TRBD1	TRBV4-1	TRBJ1-2	NA	CASSPHGQGINYGYTF	TGCGCCAGCAGCCCACATGGACAGGGAATCAACTATGGCTACACCTTC
NA	TRBV19	TRBJ1-4	NA	CASRFAGNEKLFF	TGTGCCAGTAGGTTCGCTGGTAATGAAAAACTGTTTTTT
NA	TRBV5-6	TRBJ1-1	NA	CASSFGVTEAFF	TGTGCCAGCAGCTTCGGGGTCACTGAAGCTTTCTTT
NA	TRBV7-9	TRBJ2-3	NA	CASSRVAGDTQYF	TGTGCCAGCAGCCGGGTAGCCGGAGATACGCAGTATTTT
TRBD2	TRBV7-2	TRBJ2-3	NA	CASSLRIAGGSTDTQYF	TGTGCCAGCAGCTTACGGATAGCGGGGGGTAGCACAGATACGCAGTATTTT
NA	TRBV18	TRBJ2-5	NA	CASSPTEGTGTQYF	TGTGCCAGCTCACCCACAGAGGGGACGGGGACCCAGTACTTC
TRBD1	TRBV19	TRBJ1-2	NA	CASTRDREISNYGYTF	TGTGCCAGTACCCGGGACAGGGAAATATCTAACTATGGCTACACCTTC
NA	TRBV7-3	TRBJ2-1	NA	CASSFSPLANEQFF	TGTGCCAGCAGCTTCAGTCCTCTAGCGAATGAGCAGTTCTTC
NA	TRBV7-3	TRBJ1-6	NA	CASSPNGRSNSPLHF	TGTGCCAGCAGCCCAAATGGCAGGTCTAATTCACCCCTCCACTTT
NA	TRBV27	TRBJ1-6	NA	CASSERPVSTGSPLHF	TGTGCCAGCAGCGAGAGACCCGTCTCGACTGGTTCACCCCTCCACTTT
NA	TRBV30	TRBJ2-5	NA	CAWSPQGVPQETQYF	TGTGCCTGGAGCCCACAGGGCGTTCCACAAGAGACCCAGTACTTC
NA	TRBV6-5	TRBJ1-1	NA	CAVRWGGDTEAFF	TGTGCCGTCCGTTGGGGGGGGGACACTGAAGCTTTCTTT
NA	TRBV5-1	TRBJ2-2	NA	CASSPGTNTGELFF	TGCGCCAGCAGCCCCGGGACTAACACCGGGGAGCTGTTTTTT
TRBD2	TRBV19	TRBJ2-1	NA	CASSLYTSGGYNEQFF	TGTGCCAGTAGTCTGTACACTAGCGGAGGGTATAATGAGCAGTTCTTC
NA	TRBV28	TRBJ1-1	NA	CASSKGEMAEAFF	TGTGCCAGCAGTAAGGGCGAGATGGCTGAAGCTTTCTTT